These T cell receptor beta chains were read from a single sample in a study of CD8 T cells in ankylosing spondylitis. TCRdb re-called the 5' RACE reads with MiXCR, one entry per CDR3 protein. Altogether approximately 550,000 distinct CDR3 sequences are present, 12% being singletons, with the ten largest covering approximately 7%. The specimen was blood, either unsorted or a sorted T cell fraction (not recorded which). These receptors all come from a male donor with ankylosing spondylitis. Both conserved end residues are part of each CDR3. Fields, in order: D gene, V gene, clone size, J gene, CDR3 protein, CDR3 DNA. The D gene is left open where the match is weak. Rows may omit the clone size; those that give it use once, few, many or a size class.

.,TRBV7-9,many,TRBJ2-1,CASSPQRSSYNEQFF,TGTGCCAGCAGCCCCCAGAGAAGCTCCTACAATGAGCAGTTCTTC
.,TRBV7-9,.,TRBJ2-2,CASSRVGAKNTGELFF,TGTGCCAGCAGCCGAGTAGGGGCCAAAAACACCGGGGAGCTGTTTTTT
.,TRBV20-1,many,TRBJ1-4,CSARDPVGETNEKLFF,TGCAGTGCTAGAGATCCGGTGGGAGAGACTAATGAAAAACTGTTTTTT
.,TRBV20-1,.,TRBJ1-2,CSARARADNNYGYTF,TGCAGTGCTAGGGCCCGGGCAGATAATAACTATGGCTACACCTTC
.,TRBV7-2,.,TRBJ1-4,CASSLFGQNNEKLFF,TGTGCCAGCAGCTTATTCGGACAGAATAATGAAAAACTGTTTTTT
TRBD2,TRBV11-2,.,TRBJ2-3,CASSPEKSSILAGVSTDTQYF,TGTGCCAGCAGCCCGGAGAAAAGTAGTATCCTAGCGGGGGTATCCACAGATACGCAGTATTTT
.,TRBV3-1,few,TRBJ1-3,CASSLGGPHSSGNTIYF,TGTGCCAGCAGCTTGGGGGGACCACACTCCTCTGGAAACACCATATATTTT
.,TRBV2,.,TRBJ1-2,CASRDGLAPNYGYTF,TGTGCCAGCAGAGACGGATTGGCGCCTAACTATGGCTACACCTTC
TRBD1,TRBV24-1,.,TRBJ2-5,CATSDNRGPGETQYF,TGTGCCACCAGTGATAACAGGGGGCCTGGGGAGACCCAGTACTTC
.,TRBV20-1,few,TRBJ1-1,CSARDSVDTEAFF,TGCAGTGCCCGAGACTCCGTGGACACTGAAGCTTTCTTT
.,TRBV24-1,.,TRBJ2-3,CATSDARDTQYF,TGTGCCACCAGTGATGCGCGAGATACGCAGTATTTT
.,TRBV12-3/TRBV12-4,.,TRBJ2-4,CASSSGPVTKNIQYF,TGTGCCAGCAGTTCGGGACCTGTAACCAAAAACATTCAGTACTTC
.,TRBV18,.,TRBJ2-1,CASSSDTDFYNEQFF,TGTGCCAGCTCATCGGACACCGACTTCTACAATGAGCAGTTCTTC
.,TRBV20-1,.,TRBJ2-5,CSAPTIIQETQYF,TGCAGTGCGCCGACAATTATCCAAGAGACCCAGTACTTC
.,TRBV14,.,TRBJ1-1,CASSRLGGTEAFF,TGTGCCAGCAGCCGGCTAGGGGGGACTGAAGCTTTCTTT
.,TRBV5-4,.,TRBJ1-2,CASSFQDDYGYTF,TGTGCCAGCAGCTTTCAGGACGACTATGGCTACACCTTC
TRBD2,TRBV5-1,few,TRBJ2-5,CASSLGLAEPNQETQYF,TGCGCCAGCAGCCTGGGACTAGCGGAACCGAACCAAGAGACCCAGTACTTC
TRBD2,TRBV5-1,.,TRBJ2-5,CASSLGGSTAETQYF,TGCGCCAGCAGCTTGGGCGGGAGTACAGCGGAGACCCAGTACTTC
.,TRBV5-1,.,TRBJ2-5,CASSLDSHGETQYF,TGCGCCAGCAGCTTGGACAGTCATGGGGAGACCCAGTACTTC
TRBD1,TRBV29-1,few,TRBJ2-1,CSAGQGSVNEQFF,TGCAGCGCTGGACAGGGGAGTGTCAATGAGCAGTTCTTC
TRBD1,TRBV24-1,many,TRBJ2-5,CATSDTTGGETQYF,TGTGCCACCAGTGATACCACAGGGGGCGAGACCCAGTACTTC
.,TRBV3-1,few,TRBJ1-1,CASSQKGTNTEAFF,TGTGCCAGCAGCCAAAAGGGAACGAACACTGAAGCTTTCTTT
.,TRBV10-3,many,TRBJ2-7,CAISGRGYEQYF,TGTGCCATCAGTGGCAGGGGCTACGAGCAGTACTTC
TRBD1,TRBV14,few,TRBJ2-1,CASSTAGGVSYNEQFF,TGTGCCAGCAGCACTGCAGGGGGCGTCTCCTACAATGAGCAGTTCTTC
TRBD1,TRBV5-1,.,TRBJ1-1,CASEQGNPGQGWDTEAFF,TGCGCCAGCGAACAGGGGAACCCGGGACAGGGTTGGGACACTGAAGCTTTCTTT
TRBD2,TRBV4-1,.,TRBJ2-1,CASSPQTTSGSNEQFF,TGCGCCAGCAGCCCCCAAACAACTAGCGGGAGTAATGAGCAGTTCTTC
.,TRBV24-1,many,TRBJ2-1,CATSDPTSLSSLKSYNEQFF,TGTGCCACCAGTGATCCAACTAGCCTATCATCCCTTAAATCCTACAATGAGCAGTTCTTC
TRBD1,TRBV5-1,.,TRBJ1-1,CASSPQGEEGTEAFF,TGCGCCAGCAGCCCGCAGGGGGAAGAGGGTACTGAAGCTTTCTTT
TRBD1,TRBV7-9,few,TRBJ2-7,CASSLRGWDRSSYEQYF,TGTGCCAGCAGTTTGAGGGGGTGGGACAGGAGCTCCTACGAGCAGTACTTC